The TCR beta chain under discussion was sequenced for a study of blood T cell repertoires in COVID-19. Whole-study context: Samples representing acute and convalescent COVID-19 were sourced from the United States, Italy and Spain. Sample material is recorded as cDNA or gDNA derived from T cells, B-cell-depleted T cells, or PBMCs.

J lost 7 bases, V lost 2 bases, and 9 bases had no gene match. The CDR3 loop spans 15 amino acids. Germline assignment: CDR1 MNHNY and CDR2 SVGAGI (reference sequence). In the original processing: Cell counts per sample came from amplifying reference gene primers. Libraries were prepared by immunoSEQ multiplex PCR; TCRdb keeps only in-frame clonotypes and omits some of them. The DNA gave D and trimming, while V, J and clone size come from that table. Seen here are approximately 270,000 clones, roughly nine tenths observed once, and the top ten hold over 8%. Sequencing used peripheral blood. This rearrangement joins TRBV6-6 to TRBJ2-7, with 9 nucleotides matching TRBD2. This clonotype was sampled from a man in his forties with active or convalescent COVID-19. The CDR3, as DNA: TGTGCCAGCAGTTACAGCTCTAGCGGGAAAAAGGAGCAGTACTTC. It yields the protein CASSYSSSGKKEQYF.